The 21 T cell receptor beta chains reported below all come from one sample, sequenced in a study of blood T cells in healthy people across ages. For the second PCR, which ran for 7 to 11 cycles, a sample-barcoded 5' primer and a J-beta primer mix were used. TCRdb used MiXCR to reprocess the 5' RACE reads, holding one entry per CDR3 protein. The sample lists fewer than 1,000,000 distinct CDR3 sequences, more than 35% occurring once. The specimen was blood. The receptors originated from a man older than 75 in good health.

This clonotype was picked up a small number of times. The J gene is TRBJ1-6, the V gene TRBV7-2, with unresolved D. Germline CDR1 SGHTA, CDR2 FQGNSA. The CDR3 spans 14 residues. Deletions cut 4 bases from V and 7 bases from J, with 11 bases between. Here the CDR3 reads CASSYESGNSPLHF. CDR3 bases: TGTGCCAGCAGCTACGAGTCGGGGAATTCACCCCTCCACTTT.

This chain uses TRBV30 with TRBJ2-1, with 10 bases aligning to TRBD1. The CDR3 extends over 14 amino acids. The trim removed 2 bases at V and 13 bases at J, leaving 11 bases unmatched. Germline loops: CDR1 GTSNPN, CDR2 SVGIG (reference sequence). CDR3 sequence reads: CAWSYGTGVGTQFF. As DNA, the CDR3 is TGTGCCTGGAGTTACGGGACAGGGGTAGGGACCCAGTTCTTC.

In this sample, this clonotype turned up many times. This sequence joins TRBV29-1 and TRBJ2-3; unclear D gene. The V gene's germline CDR1 is SQVTM and CDR2 ANQGSEA. Trimming left V 3 bases short and J 3 bases short, with 13 bases between. The CDR3 length is 14 residues. CDR3 in DNA: TGCAGCGTTGACAGTAACTCCATGACAGATACGCAGTATTTT. It specifies CSVDSNSMTDTQYF.

This chain joins TRBV21-1 and TRBJ1-5; the table's D call, TRBD1, was not checked against the DNA. TRBV21-1 is termed a pseudogene. The CDR3 spans 13 residues. The CDR3 is CAKWDRGDQPQHF. CDR3 DNA sequence: TGTGCCAAGTGGGACAGGGGCGACCAGCCCCAGCATTTT.

The chain employs TRBV9 and TRBJ2-1; 8 bases fit TRBD2. The CDR3 is 16 amino acids. The trim removed 2 bases at V and 10 bases at J, leaving 14 bases unmatched. Germline CDR1 reads SGDLS; CDR2 reads YYNGEE. The CDR3 nucleotides are TGTGCCAGCAGCGTCTCGGGGGGGGCTGGTTCCTACGAGCAGTTCTTC. Protein: CASSVSGGAGSYEQFF.

The CDR3 loop is CASSPDRADNEQFF. CDR3 nucleotides: TGCGCCAGCAGCCCGGACAGGGCGGACAATGAGCAGTTCTTC. The chain links TRBV5-1 to TRBJ2-1; TRBD1 aligns across 8 bases. The CDR3 has 14 residues. After removal of 4 bases from V and 5 bases from J, the junction contained 5 bases not matched to a gene. CDR1 is SGHRS, CDR2 YFSETQ, per germline.

The rearrangement links TRBV7-2 to TRBJ2-3, with no clear D. Germline CDR1 reads SGHTA; CDR2 reads FQGNSA. The CDR3 loop spans 15 amino acids. The germline V and J ends were trimmed by 3 bases and 4 bases, with 14 bases remaining between them. Here the CDR3 DNA reads TGTGCCAGCAGCTTTACGGGCTCCGTCGCAGATACGCAGTATTTT. It yields the protein CASSFTGSVADTQYF.

This clonotype was detected only once. This rearrangement joins TRBV7-9 to TRBJ1-1, with 9 bases matching TRBD1. CDR1 is SEHNR, CDR2 FQNEAQ, per germline (reference sequence). J was trimmed by 4 bases and V by 5 bases; bases with no gene match: 8. The CDR3 extends over 15 amino acids. The CDR3 spells CASSPGTGRSTEAFF. The CDR3 DNA sequence: TGTGCCAGCAGCCCGGGGACAGGGAGGTCCACTGAAGCTTTCTTT.

This rearrangement joins TRBV20-1 to TRBJ2-3; 10 nucleotides match TRBD1. CDR3 length: 19 residues. V gave up 6 bases and J gave up 0 bases; unmatched junction bases: 18. Germline CDR1 and CDR2: DFQATT and SNEGSKA (reference sequence). The chain's CDR3 is CSADRDRGVWGSSTDTQYF. The CDR3 DNA reads as TGCAGTGCGGACCGGGACAGGGGAGTGTGGGGGTCTAGCACAGATACGCAGTATTTT.

This clonotype has just a few counts. The chain employs TRBV27 and TRBJ2-7; the match to TRBD1 covers 9 bases. CDR3 length: 14 residues. The V gene end was trimmed by 2 bases and the J gene end by 6 bases; junction bases not matched to a gene: 5. Germline V gene sequence: CDR1 MNHEY, CDR2 SMNVEV (reference sequence). CDR3 amino acids: CASSLRDRVFEQYF. The CDR3 DNA is TGTGCCAGCAGTTTAAGGGACAGGGTTTTCGAGCAGTACTTC.

Many counts were recorded for this clonotype. The V call is TRBV20-1, the J call TRBJ2-3, with a tentative D call TRBD1 (6 bases). This CDR3 is 11 amino acids long. V lost 8 bases and J 13 bases, leaving 19 bases between the germline ends. Germline lookup yields CDR1 DFQATT and CDR2 SNEGSKA (reference sequence). The CDR3 here is CSLGTGSVEYF. The CDR3 DNA reads TGCAGTTTGGGAACAGGGTCGGTGGAGTATTTT.

This chain connects TRBV5-1 to TRBJ2-3; D possibly uses TRBD1 or TRBD2 (5 bases each). With 0 bases removed from V and 6 bases from J, the gap between germline ends came to 17 bases. The CDR3 consists of 16 residues. The germline V gene has CDR1 SGHRS and CDR2 YFSETQ. DNA for the CDR3: TGCGCCAGCAGCTTGGCCGGGGCGTTCTCCTCCGATACGCAGTATTTT. It specifies CASSLAGAFSSDTQYF.

The chain uses TRBV9 and TRBJ2-7; D remains ambiguous. The germline V and J ends were trimmed by 8 bases and 7 bases, with 10 bases remaining between them. The germline gives CDR1 SGDLS, CDR2 YYNGEE. The CDR3 totals 10 residues. CDR3 in DNA: TGTGCCAGTGAGAGCAATGAGCAGTACTTC. This gives the protein CASESNEQYF.

This clonotype was picked up many times. A read error is possible here, since a much larger clone lies one base away. The rearrangement joins TRBV24-1 to TRBJ2-7; perhaps TRBD2 as D (6 bases). V gave up 6 bases and J gave up 5 bases, with 13 bases separating them. CDR3 length equals 13 residues. Germline V gives CDR1 KGHDR, CDR2 SFDVKD. The CDR3 DNA follows: TGTGCCACCAGTCGGAGGGGTCGGGACGAGCAGTACTTC. Translated: CATSRRGRDEQYF.

This chain joins TRBV21-1 and TRBJ2-4; no DNA check was done on the table's D call, TRBD1. TRBV21-1 is marked as a pseudogene. There are 18 residues in the CDR3. The CDR3 region has the DNA TGTGCCAGCAGCCACAAACCGGGACAGGGAAGGGTCAAAAACATTCAGTACTTC. Translated: CASSHKPGQGRVKNIQYF.

The CDR3 spells CATSDRGTSGRAVEQFF. The CDR3 nucleotides read TGTGCCACCAGTGACAGAGGGACTAGCGGGAGGGCGGTTGAGCAGTTCTTC. The V call is TRBV24-1, the J call TRBJ2-1, with TRBD2 matching 16 bases. Per germline, CDR1 KGHDR and CDR2 SFDVKD. This CDR3 is 17 amino acids long. The junction had 8 bases not matched to a gene; V was cut back by 4 bases and J by 9 bases.

This chain connects TRBV27 to TRBJ2-3; 14 positions match TRBD2. There are 15 residues in the CDR3. CDR1 and CDR2 from the germline V gene are MNHEY and SMNVEV (reference sequence). The J segment lost 13 bases and the V segment lost 6 bases, leaving 12 bases of the junction unmatched. The CDR3 DNA follows: TGTGCCAGCAGAACCATCACCGGGACTAGCGGGGGAGAGTATTTT. Its protein product is CASRTITGTSGGEYF.

The genes are TRBV12-3 or TRBV12-4 and TRBJ2-7; 8 nucleotides line up with TRBD2. The J call is doubtful: the DNA matches TRBJ2-4 better. There are 15 residues in the CDR3. The CDR3 DNA sequence: TGTGCCAGCAGCCCCAATAGCGGGAACGAAAACATTCAGTACTTC. Translated, it gives CASSPNSGNENIQYF.

Concerning this clonotype itself: Mismatch with germline at one junction end may stem from a read error. CDR3 nucleotides: TGTGCCATCAGCGAGGACGCTTACAGTGAGCAGTTCTTC. Protein product: CAISEDAYSEQFF. V and J are TRBV10-3 and TRBJ2-1; D not certain. The CDR3 has 13 residues. From germline, CDR1 is ENHRY and CDR2 SYGVKD.

This clonotype came up once. This sequence joins TRBV7-2 and TRBJ2-4; TRBD2 matches at 9 bases. The J call may be faulty, since TRBJ2-5 better matches the DNA end. CDR3 length equals 16 residues. CDR1 and CDR2 (germline): SGHTA, FQGNSA. This chain's CDR3 is CASTGFSGSAKETQYF. The DNA of the CDR3 is TGTGCCAGCACCGGATTTAGCGGGAGTGCGAAAGAGACCCAGTACTTC.

This clonotype came up once. The chain carries TRBV30 and TRBJ1-5; D is unresolved. Germline CDR1 and CDR2: GTSNPN and SVGIG (reference sequence). This CDR3 comprises 15 residues. The ends were cut back, 2 bases at V and 7 bases at J, with 18 bases in the middle. CDR3 amino acids: CAWSTRTPPRQPQHF. The CDR3 DNA reads TGTGCCTGGAGTACTAGGACGCCCCCCCGGCAGCCCCAGCATTTT.